Listed here is a single T cell receptor (beta chain). Its target is unknown. Sequencing used immunoSEQ multiplex PCR; TCRdb keeps in-frame clones, though not all of them. Of 50,000 to 80,000 clones listed, approximately 90% are singletons. This specimen comes from a study of OX40 agonist ivuxolimab in advanced cancers. Across the study: Two cutaneous melanoma patients and one hepatocellular carcinoma patient, three in all, had partial responses.

Points from the study as a whole: Clonal expansion in partial responders at 0.1-3.0 mg/kg ranked among the lowest.

The CDR3 has 16 residues. Trimming removed 5 bases from V and 4 bases from J; junction bases left unmatched: 5. Per the germline V gene, CDR1 is SGHTA and CDR2 is FQGNSA. This rearrangement joins TRBV7-2 to TRBJ2-2; TRBD2 aligns across 12 bases. The clonotype originates from an adult with an advanced solid tumor such as melanoma, head and neck, liver or kidney cancer. Sequences were derived from CD4+ or CD8+ T cells sorted from blood, sampled in a trial of the OX40 agonist ivuxolimab. CDR3: CASSRLAGVGTGELFF. CDR3 DNA: TGTGCCAGCAGCCGACTAGCGGGAGTCGGCACCGGGGAGCTGTTTTTT. Looking up the rest from reference TRBV7-2 and TRBJ2-2 gives the full variable domain: GAGVSQSPSNKVTEKGKDVELRCDPISGHTALYWYRQSLGQGLEFLIYFQGNSAPDKSGLPSDRFSAERTGGSVSTLTIQRTQQEDSAVYLCASSRLAGVGTGELFFGEGSRLTVL.